This TCR beta chain comes out of a study of blood T cell repertoires in COVID-19. V was trimmed by 0 bases and J by 8 bases, leaving 15 bases between them. Germline values: CDR1 SGHRS, CDR2 YFSETQ. This CDR3 is 16 amino acids long. TCRdb's table, derived via immunoSEQ multiplex PCR, lists solely in-frame clones and lacks some. The sample shows just under 80,000 clones, approximately 80% of them seen only once. The V call is TRBV5-1, the J call TRBJ1-6; tentative D call: TRBD1 (5 bases). The source of this sequence is a woman between 65 and 79 years old with acute or convalescent COVID-19. The sequenced sample was peripheral blood. As DNA, the CDR3 is TGCGCCAGCAGCTTGGATGGAGGGGCCGTCGATTCACCCCTCCACTTT. Translating gives CASSLDGGAVDSPLHF.